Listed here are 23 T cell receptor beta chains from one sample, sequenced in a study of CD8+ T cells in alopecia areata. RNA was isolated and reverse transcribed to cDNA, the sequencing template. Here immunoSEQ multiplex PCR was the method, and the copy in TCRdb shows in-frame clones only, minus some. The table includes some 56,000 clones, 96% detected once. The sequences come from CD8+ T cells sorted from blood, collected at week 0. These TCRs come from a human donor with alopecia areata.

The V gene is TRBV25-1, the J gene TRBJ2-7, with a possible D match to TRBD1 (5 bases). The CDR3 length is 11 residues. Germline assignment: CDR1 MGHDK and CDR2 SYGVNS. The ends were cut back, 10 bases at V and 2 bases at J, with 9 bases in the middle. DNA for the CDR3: TGTGCCACAGGGCTGGCCTACGAGCAGTACTTC. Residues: CATGLAYEQYF.

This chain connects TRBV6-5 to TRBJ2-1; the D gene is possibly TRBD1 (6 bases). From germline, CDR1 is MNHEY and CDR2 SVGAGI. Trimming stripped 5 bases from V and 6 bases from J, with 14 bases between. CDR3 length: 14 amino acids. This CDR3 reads CASSPGQSFNEQFF. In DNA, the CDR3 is TGTGCCAGCAGTCCTGGACAGAGTTTCAATGAGCAGTTCTTC.

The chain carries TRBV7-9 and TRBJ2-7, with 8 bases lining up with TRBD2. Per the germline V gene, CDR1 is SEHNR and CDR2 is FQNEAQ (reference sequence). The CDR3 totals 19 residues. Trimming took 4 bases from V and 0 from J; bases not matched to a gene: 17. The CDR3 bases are TGTGCCAGCAGCTACTTCGGGTACGGGAGGGGGTATCACTCCTACGAGCAGTACTTC. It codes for CASSYFGYGRGYHSYEQYF. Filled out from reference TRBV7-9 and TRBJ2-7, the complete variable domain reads DTGVSQNPRHKITKRGQNVTFRCDPISEHNRLYWYRQTLGQGPEFLTYFQNEAQLEKSRLLSDRFSAERPKGSFSTLEIQRTEQGDSAMYLCASSYFGYGRGYHSYEQYFGPGTRLTVT.

The CDR3 region is CSVGWRTGELFF. The CDR3 DNA is TGCAGCGTTGGATGGAGGACCGGGGAGCTGTTTTTT. The rearrangement links TRBV29-1 to TRBJ2-2; possibly TRBD2 for D (5 bases). The CDR3 runs 12 residues. Trimming removed 4 bases from V and 5 bases from J, with 8 bases in between. Germline CDR1 SQVTM, CDR2 ANQGSEA.

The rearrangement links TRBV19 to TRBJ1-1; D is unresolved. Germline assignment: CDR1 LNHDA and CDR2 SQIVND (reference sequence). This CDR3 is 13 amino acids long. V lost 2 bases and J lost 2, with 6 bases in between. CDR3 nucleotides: TGTGCCAGTAGTATATATGGAAACACTGAAGCTTTCTTT. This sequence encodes CASSIYGNTEAFF.

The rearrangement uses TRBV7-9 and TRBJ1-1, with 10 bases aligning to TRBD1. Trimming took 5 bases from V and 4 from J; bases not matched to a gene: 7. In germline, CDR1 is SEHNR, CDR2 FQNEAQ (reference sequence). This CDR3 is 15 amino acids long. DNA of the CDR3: TGTGCCAGCAGCCCCCGGGGGACAGGGGCCACTGAAGCTTTCTTT. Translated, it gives CASSPRGTGATEAFF.

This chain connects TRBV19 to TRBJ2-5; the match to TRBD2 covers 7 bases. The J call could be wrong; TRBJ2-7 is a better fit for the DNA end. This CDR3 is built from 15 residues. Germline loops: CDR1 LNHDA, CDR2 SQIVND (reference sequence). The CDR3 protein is CASSSQLAEIYEQYF. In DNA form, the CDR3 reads TGTGCCAGTAGCTCCCAGCTAGCGGAGATCTACGAGCAGTACTTC.

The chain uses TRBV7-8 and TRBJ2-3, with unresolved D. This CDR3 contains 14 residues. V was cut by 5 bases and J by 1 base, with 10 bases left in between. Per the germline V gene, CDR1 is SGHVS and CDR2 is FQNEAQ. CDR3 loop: CASSALGRTDTQYF. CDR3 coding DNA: TGTGCCAGCAGCGCACTCGGGCGCACAGATACGCAGTATTTT.

The CDR3 DNA sequence: TGTGCCAGCAGCTTAGAGGATTCCAGAATTTCCACCTATGGCTACACCTTC. Its protein product is CASSLEDSRISTYGYTF. The chain employs TRBV7-2 and TRBJ1-2, with D unclear. The CDR3 length is 17 residues. Trimming left V 1 base short and J 4 bases short, with 19 bases between. Looked up from germline, CDR1 is SGHTA and CDR2 is FQGNSA. The full variable domain, rest sourced from reference TRBV7-2 and TRBJ1-2, is GAGVSQSPSNKVTEKGKDVELRCDPISGHTALYWYRQSLGQGLEFLIYFQGNSAPDKSGLPSDRFSAERTGGSVSTLTIQRTQQEDSAVYLCASSLEDSRISTYGYTFGSGTRLTVV.

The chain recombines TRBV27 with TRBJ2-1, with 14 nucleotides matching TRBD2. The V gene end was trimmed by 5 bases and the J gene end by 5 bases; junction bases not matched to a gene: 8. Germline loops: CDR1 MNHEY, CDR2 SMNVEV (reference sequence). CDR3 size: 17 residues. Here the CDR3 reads CASSPTSGGARDNEQFF. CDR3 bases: TGTGCCAGCAGTCCGACTAGCGGGGGGGCCAGGGACAATGAGCAGTTCTTC.

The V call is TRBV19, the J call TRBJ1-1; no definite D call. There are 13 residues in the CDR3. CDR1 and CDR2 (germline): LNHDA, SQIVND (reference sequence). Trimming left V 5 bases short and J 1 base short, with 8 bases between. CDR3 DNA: TGTGCCAGTAGTTCTAGGGCGAACACTGAAGCTTTCTTT. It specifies CASSSRANTEAFF.

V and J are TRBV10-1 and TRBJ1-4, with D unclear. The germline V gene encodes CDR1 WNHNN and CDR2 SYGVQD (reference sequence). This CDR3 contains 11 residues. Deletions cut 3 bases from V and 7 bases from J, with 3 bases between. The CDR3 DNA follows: TGCGCCAGCAGTGACGGTGAAAAACTGTTTTTT. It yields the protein CASSDGEKLFF.

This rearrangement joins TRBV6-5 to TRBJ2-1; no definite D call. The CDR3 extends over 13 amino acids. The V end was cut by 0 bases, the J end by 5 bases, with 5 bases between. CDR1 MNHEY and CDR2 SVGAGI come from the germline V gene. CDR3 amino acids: CASSYSTDNEQFF. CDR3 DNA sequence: TGTGCCAGCAGTTACTCGACTGACAATGAGCAGTTCTTC.

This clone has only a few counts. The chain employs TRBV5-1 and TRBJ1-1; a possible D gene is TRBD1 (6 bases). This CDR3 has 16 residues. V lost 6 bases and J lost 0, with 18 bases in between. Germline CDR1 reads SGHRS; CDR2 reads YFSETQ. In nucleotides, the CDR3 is TGCGCCAGCACCAGGCAGGGGAGGGGAATGAACACTGAAGCTTTCTTT. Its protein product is CASTRQGRGMNTEAFF.

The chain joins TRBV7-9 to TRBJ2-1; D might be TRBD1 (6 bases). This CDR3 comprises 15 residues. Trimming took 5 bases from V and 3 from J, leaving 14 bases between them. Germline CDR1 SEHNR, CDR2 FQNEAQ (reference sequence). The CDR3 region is CASSETGTDYNEQFF. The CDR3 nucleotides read TGTGCCAGCAGCGAAACAGGGACGGACTACAATGAGCAGTTCTTC.

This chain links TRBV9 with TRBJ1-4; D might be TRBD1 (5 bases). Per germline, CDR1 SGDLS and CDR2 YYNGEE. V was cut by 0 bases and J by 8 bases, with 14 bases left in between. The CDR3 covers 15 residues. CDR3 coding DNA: TGTGCCAGCAGCGTAGGTGGGACTGGAGGGGAAAAACTGTTTTTT. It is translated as CASSVGGTGGEKLFF.

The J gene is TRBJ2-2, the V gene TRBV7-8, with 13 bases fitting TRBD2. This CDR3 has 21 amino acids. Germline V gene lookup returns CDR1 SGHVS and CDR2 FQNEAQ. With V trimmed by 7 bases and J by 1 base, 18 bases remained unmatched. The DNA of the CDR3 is TGTGCCAGCACCCCTCCGGCCCGGGTACTAGCGGGGGGGAAGAACACCGGGGAGCTGTTTTTT. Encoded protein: CASTPPARVLAGGKNTGELFF.

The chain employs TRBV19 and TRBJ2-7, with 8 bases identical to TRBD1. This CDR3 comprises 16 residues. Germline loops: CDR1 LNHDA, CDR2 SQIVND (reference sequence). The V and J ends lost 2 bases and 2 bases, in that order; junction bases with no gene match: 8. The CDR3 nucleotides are TGTGCCAGTAGTATATCAGGGGGCGCGGCTACCTACGAGCAGTACTTC. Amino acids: CASSISGGAATYEQYF. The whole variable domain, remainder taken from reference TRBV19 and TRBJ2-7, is DGGITQSPKYLFRKEGQNVTLSCEQNLNHDAMYWYRQDPGQGLRLIYYSQIVNDFQKGDIAEGYSVSREKKESFPLTVTSAQKNPTAFYLCASSISGGAATYEQYFGPGTRLTVT.

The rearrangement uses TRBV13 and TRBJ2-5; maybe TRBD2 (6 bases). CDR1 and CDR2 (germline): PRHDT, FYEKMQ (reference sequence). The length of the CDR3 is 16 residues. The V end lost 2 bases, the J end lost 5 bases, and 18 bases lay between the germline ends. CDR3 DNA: TGTGCCAGCAGCTTAAGCCCCACGGGGAGGAGGGAGACCCAGTACTTC. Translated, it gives CASSLSPTGRRETQYF.

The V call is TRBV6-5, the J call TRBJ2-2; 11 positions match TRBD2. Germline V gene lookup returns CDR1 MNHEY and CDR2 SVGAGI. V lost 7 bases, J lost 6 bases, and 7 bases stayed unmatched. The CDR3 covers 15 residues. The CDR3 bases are TGTGCCAGCACCCCCGGACTAGCGGGTTCCGGGGAGCTGTTTTTT. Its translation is CASTPGLAGSGELFF.

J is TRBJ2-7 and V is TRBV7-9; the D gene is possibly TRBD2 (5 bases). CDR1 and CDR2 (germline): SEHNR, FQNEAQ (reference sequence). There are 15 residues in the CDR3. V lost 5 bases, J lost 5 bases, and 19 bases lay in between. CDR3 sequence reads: CASSPPSRGPHEQYF. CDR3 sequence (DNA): TGTGCCAGCAGCCCCCCCTCCCGGGGTCCTCACGAGCAGTACTTC.

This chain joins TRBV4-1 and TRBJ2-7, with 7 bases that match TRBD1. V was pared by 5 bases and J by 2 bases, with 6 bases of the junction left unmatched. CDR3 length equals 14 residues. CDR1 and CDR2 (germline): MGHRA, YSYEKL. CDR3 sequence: CASSYRDRAYEQYF. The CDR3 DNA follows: TGCGCCAGCAGCTACAGGGACAGAGCCTACGAGCAGTACTTC.

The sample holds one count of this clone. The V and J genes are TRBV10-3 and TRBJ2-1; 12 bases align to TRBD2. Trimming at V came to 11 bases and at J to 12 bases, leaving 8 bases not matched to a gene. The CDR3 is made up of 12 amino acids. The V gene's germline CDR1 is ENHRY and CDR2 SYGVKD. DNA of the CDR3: TGTGCCGCGACTAGCGGGGGTGCACCGCAGTTCTTC. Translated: CAATSGGAPQFF.